The 21 T cell receptor beta chains below were found in one sample sequenced in a study of shared clonotypes between healthy human individuals. The protocol was immunoSEQ multiplex PCR, while the TCRdb copy is restricted to in-frame clones and leaves out a portion. The table records a few million clones, around 93% of them present only once. CD45RO negativity and positive selection for CCR7 defined naive CD8 cells, a population that excluded terminally differentiated effector memory CD45RA+ cells. The sample taken for sequencing was naive CD8+ T cells from PBMCs. The receptors shown here come from a man between 18 and 29 years old in good health. Some clones in this sample may be carry-over from other donors' samples.

V gene TRBV5-1 combines with J gene TRBJ1-1; 9 bases agree with TRBD1. Germline V gene sequence: CDR1 SGHRS, CDR2 YFSETQ. With V trimmed by 5 bases and J by 4 bases, 9 bases remained unmatched. This CDR3 has 15 amino acids. The CDR3 is CASRYLGTGSTEAFF. DNA of the CDR3: TGCGCCAGCAGATACCTCGGGACAGGGTCCACTGAAGCTTTCTTT.

V usage is TRBV11-2 and J usage is TRBJ2-7, with TRBD2 matching 9 bases. J gave up 2 bases and V 5 bases, and 4 bases lay outside the gene matches. CDR1 is SGHAT, CDR2 FQNNGV, per germline. This CDR3 spans 14 amino acids. Here the CDR3 DNA reads TGTGCCAGCAGCAATAGCGGGAGCCCCTACGAGCAGTACTTC. This sequence encodes CASSNSGSPYEQYF. Filled out from reference TRBV11-2 and TRBJ2-7, the complete variable domain reads EAGVAQSPRYKIIEKRQSVAFWCNPISGHATLYWYQQILGQGPKLLIQFQNNGVVDDSQLPKDRFSAERLKGVDSTLKIQPAKLEDSAVYLCASSNSGSPYEQYFGPGTRLTVT.

The chain is built from TRBV6-1 and TRBJ1-1; tentatively, D is TRBD1 (6 bases). Per the germline V gene, CDR1 is MNHNS and CDR2 is SASEGT. Trimming took 7 bases from V and 4 from J, leaving 13 bases between them. This CDR3 spans 13 amino acids. The DNA of the CDR3 is TGTGCCAGCAATTGGTCAGGGGCCACTGAAGCTTTCTTT. Amino acids: CASNWSGATEAFF.

The rearrangement links TRBV27 to TRBJ2-7; 8 bases map to TRBD1. V was clipped by 7 bases and J by 5 bases; unmatched bases: 10. Germline CDR1 is MNHEY and CDR2 is SMNVEV (reference sequence). There are 14 residues in the CDR3. The CDR3 DNA follows: TGTGCCAGCAATCCACGACAGGGGAGGAACGAGCAGTACTTC. Residues: CASNPRQGRNEQYF.

The chain carries TRBV19 and TRBJ1-5, with unresolved D. The CDR3 consists of 13 residues. V shed 1 base and J shed 7 bases, with 8 bases lying between them. Germline lookup yields CDR1 LNHDA and CDR2 SQIVND (reference sequence). CDR3 amino acids: CASSIGGRQPQHF. In DNA form, the CDR3 reads TGTGCCAGTAGTATAGGGGGAAGACAGCCCCAGCATTTT.

The V gene is TRBV9, the J gene TRBJ1-2; D ambiguous. Germline V lookup: CDR1 SGDLS, CDR2 YYNGEE. Trimming removed 4 bases from V and 0 bases from J, with 13 bases in between. The CDR3 loop spans 15 amino acids. CDR3: CASSPTRTPNYGYTF. In nucleotides, the CDR3 is TGTGCCAGCAGCCCTACCCGGACGCCTAACTATGGCTACACCTTC.

The chain couples TRBV6-5 to TRBJ2-5; no clear D. This CDR3 is 13 amino acids long. Trimming took off 4 bases at V and 2 bases at J, with 8 bases between the two ends. CDR1 and CDR2 (germline): MNHEY, SVGAGI. CDR3 bases: TGTGCCAGCAGTTTGCCAGAGCAAGAGACCCAGTACTTC. Protein: CASSLPEQETQYF.

As for this clone: The sample holds other DNA sequences that translate to the same CDR3. DNA for the CDR3: TGTGCCAGCAGCTTGCAATCCTACGAGCAGTACTTC. As protein: CASSLQSYEQYF. V and J are TRBV5-6 and TRBJ2-7; no clear D. The CDR3 totals 12 residues. The germline V gene encodes CDR1 SGHDT and CDR2 YYEEEE. V lost 1 base and J lost 1, with 3 bases in between.

J is TRBJ2-2 and V is TRBV28; 10 nucleotides align to TRBD2. J was trimmed by 4 bases and V by 10 bases; bases with no gene match: 15. This CDR3 region has 17 residues. From germline, CDR1 is MDHEN and CDR2 SYDVKM. The CDR3 is CANRPPTSGKGTGELFF. Here the CDR3 DNA reads TGTGCCAACCGCCCGCCCACTAGCGGGAAGGGCACCGGGGAGCTGTTTTTT.

This clone has only a few counts. Within the sample, other DNA sequences also encode this same CDR3. This chain uses TRBV18 with TRBJ1-1, with no clear D. Germline lookup yields CDR1 KGHSH and CDR2 LQKENI. Trimming pared 4 bases from V and 4 bases from J, leaving 4 bases between. The CDR3 is made up of 11 amino acids. The CDR3 DNA follows: TGTGCCAGCTCACTAGGCACTGAAGCTTTCTTT. Translated: CASSLGTEAFF.

The chain joins TRBV27 to TRBJ2-5; 9 nucleotides agree with TRBD2. V lost 1 base, J lost 4 bases, and 10 bases stayed unmatched. The CDR3 length is 17 residues. Per germline, CDR1 MNHEY and CDR2 SMNVEV (reference sequence). The CDR3 is CASSLWMGGRGLETQYF. For the CDR3, the DNA is TGTGCCAGCAGTTTATGGATGGGCGGGAGGGGGTTAGAGACCCAGTACTTC.

The chain links TRBV10-2 to TRBJ2-7; TRBD1 is a possible D gene (5 bases). The CDR3 runs to 17 residues. Trimming cost V 7 bases and J 0 bases, with 22 bases left between them. CDR1 is WSHSY and CDR2 is SAAADI in the germline V gene. CDR3 nucleotide sequence: TGCGCCAGCACCTCCCCCAAACCAGACAGCCCCTCCTACGAGCAGTACTTC. It translates to CASTSPKPDSPSYEQYF.

As concerns this clone: At the DNA level, this CDR3 is encoded by other sequences in the same sample as well. V gene TRBV27 combines with J gene TRBJ2-7, with D perhaps matching TRBD1 or TRBD2 (6 bases each). The CDR3 loop spans 14 amino acids. The V end was cut by 0 bases, the J end by 6 bases, with 12 bases between. Germline-derived CDR1 and CDR2 are MNHEY and SMNVEV (reference sequence). CDR3: CASSLSLGGGEQYF. CDR3 DNA: TGTGCCAGCAGTTTATCCCTCGGGGGCGGCGAGCAGTACTTC.

The CDR3 coding sequence is TGTGCCAGCAGCGTAGGTACCAGCTATGGCTACACCTTC. Residues: CASSVGTSYGYTF. The V gene is TRBV9, the J gene TRBJ1-2, with D unclear. The CDR3 has 13 residues. Germline CDR1 SGDLS, CDR2 YYNGEE. The V end was cut by 0 bases, the J end by 4 bases, with 7 bases between.

The gene calls are TRBV9 and TRBJ2-4; the D gene is possibly TRBD2 (6 bases). CDR1 is SGDLS, CDR2 YYNGEE, per germline. The CDR3 totals 16 residues. Trimming left V 3 bases short and J 5 bases short, with 18 bases between. The CDR3 DNA sequence: TGTGCCAGCAGCGAAGGGACCGCAACTAGCCAAAACATTCAGTACTTC. Translating gives CASSEGTATSQNIQYF.

The rearrangement joins TRBV7-9 to TRBJ1-2; D gene ambiguous. The CDR3 is made up of 12 amino acids. Trimming took off 8 bases at V and 4 bases at J, with 11 bases between the two ends. Germline V lookup: CDR1 SEHNR, CDR2 FQNEAQ (reference sequence). The CDR3 DNA follows: TGTGCCAGCTACGCTCGGTCCTATGGCTACACCTTC. Translated, it gives CASYARSYGYTF.

V and J are TRBV27 and TRBJ2-7, with D unclear. V lost 6 bases and J 2 bases, leaving 14 bases between the germline ends. Germline loops: CDR1 MNHEY, CDR2 SMNVEV (reference sequence). This CDR3 region has 14 residues. The CDR3 loop reads CASRRLLPTYEQYF. The DNA of the CDR3 is TGTGCCAGCAGGAGGTTACTGCCCACCTACGAGCAGTACTTC.

This chain uses TRBV11-2 with TRBJ2-3, with D uncertain. The V and J ends lost 0 bases and 4 bases respectively, with 5 bases between them. The CDR3 consists of 13 residues. Germline loops: CDR1 SGHAT, CDR2 FQNNGV. The DNA for the CDR3 is TGTGCCAGCAGCTTAGACTACGCAGATACGCAGTATTTT. Translated: CASSLDYADTQYF.

Turning to this clone: Other DNA sequences in this specimen translate into the identical CDR3. The V call is TRBV9, the J call TRBJ1-2; D perhaps matches TRBD1 (6 bases). CDR3 size: 13 residues. V gave up 3 bases and J gave up 5 bases, with 11 bases separating them. Germline V CDR1 and CDR2: SGDLS, YYNGEE. In nucleotides, the CDR3 is TGTGCCAGCAGCGAACAGGGTGGGTATGGCTACACCTTC. As protein: CASSEQGGYGYTF. Full variable domain (rest looked up from reference TRBV9 and TRBJ1-2): DSGVTQTPKHLITATGQRVTLRCSPRSGDLSVYWYQQSLDQGLQFLIQYYNGEERAKGNILERFSAQQFPDLHSELNLSSLELGDSALYFCASSEQGGYGYTFGSGTRLTVV.

The chain combines TRBV7-6 with TRBJ2-5; perhaps TRBD2 as D (6 bases). The germline gives CDR1 SGHVS, CDR2 FNYEAQ. The CDR3 is 14 amino acids. Trimming cost V 8 bases and J 3 bases, with 16 bases left between them. The CDR3 bases are TGTGCCAGCCAGGAGGGGATCGGGGAAGAGACCCAGTACTTC. As protein: CASQEGIGEETQYF.

The rearrangement joins TRBV7-9 to TRBJ2-1; D is uncertain. Looked up from germline, CDR1 is SEHNR and CDR2 is FQNEAQ (reference sequence). With 1 base removed from V and 5 bases from J, the gap between germline ends came to 9 bases. The CDR3 runs 14 residues. CDR3 in amino acids: CASSLGPTNNEQFF. CDR3 in DNA: TGTGCCAGCAGCTTAGGCCCGACGAACAATGAGCAGTTCTTC.